The entry below gives a single T cell receptor beta chain sequence along with its context. The sample comes from a study of OX40 agonist ivuxolimab in advanced cancers. The CDR3 runs 13 residues. Germline V gives CDR1 GTSNPN, CDR2 SVGIG (reference sequence). Trimming removed 2 bases at V and 5 bases at J, with 12 bases between. The protocol was immunoSEQ multiplex PCR, while the TCRdb copy is restricted to in-frame clones and leaves out a portion. The data hold tens of thousands of clones, with around 88% observed a single time. This chain joins TRBV30 and TRBJ2-5; D is ambiguous. The receptor's source is an adult with an advanced solid tumor such as melanoma, head and neck, liver or kidney cancer. The sample consisted of CD4+ or CD8+ T cells sorted from blood, taken in a trial of the OX40 agonist ivuxolimab. CDR3 protein: CAWSSSGSETQYF. CDR3 bases: TGTGCCTGGAGTTCCTCAGGTAGCGAGACCCAGTACTTC.